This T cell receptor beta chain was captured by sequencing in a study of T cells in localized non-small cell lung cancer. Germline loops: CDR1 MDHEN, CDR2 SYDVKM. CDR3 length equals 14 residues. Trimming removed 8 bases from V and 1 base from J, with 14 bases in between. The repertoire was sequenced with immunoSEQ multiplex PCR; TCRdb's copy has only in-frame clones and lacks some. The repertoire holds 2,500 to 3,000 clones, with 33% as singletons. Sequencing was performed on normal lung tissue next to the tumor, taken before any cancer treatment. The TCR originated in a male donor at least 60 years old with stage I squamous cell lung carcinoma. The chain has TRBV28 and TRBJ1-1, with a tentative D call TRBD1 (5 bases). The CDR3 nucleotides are TGTGCCAGCGGGGGACCAGTGGCGAACACTGAAGCTTTCTTT. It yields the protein CASGGPVANTEAFF.